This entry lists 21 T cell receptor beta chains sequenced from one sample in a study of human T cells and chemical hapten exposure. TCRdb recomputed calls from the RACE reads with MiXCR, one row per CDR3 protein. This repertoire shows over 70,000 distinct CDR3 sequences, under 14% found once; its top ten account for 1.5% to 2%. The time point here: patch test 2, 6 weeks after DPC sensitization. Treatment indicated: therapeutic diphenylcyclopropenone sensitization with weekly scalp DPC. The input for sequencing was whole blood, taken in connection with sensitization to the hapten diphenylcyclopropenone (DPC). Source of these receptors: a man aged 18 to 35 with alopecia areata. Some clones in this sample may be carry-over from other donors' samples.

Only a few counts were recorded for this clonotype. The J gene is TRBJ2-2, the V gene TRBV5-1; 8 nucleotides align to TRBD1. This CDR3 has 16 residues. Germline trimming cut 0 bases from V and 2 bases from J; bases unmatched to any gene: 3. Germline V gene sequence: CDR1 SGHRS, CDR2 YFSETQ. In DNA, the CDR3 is TGCGCCAGCAGCTTGGAAGGGACAGGTAACACCGGGGAGCTGTTTTTT. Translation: CASSLEGTGNTGELFF.

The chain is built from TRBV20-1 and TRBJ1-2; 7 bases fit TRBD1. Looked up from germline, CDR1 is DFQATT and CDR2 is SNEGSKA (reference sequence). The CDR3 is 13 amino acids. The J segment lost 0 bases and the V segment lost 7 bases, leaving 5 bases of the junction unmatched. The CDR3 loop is CSVLGQSNYGYTF. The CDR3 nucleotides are TGCAGTGTTCTGGGACAGTCTAACTATGGCTACACCTTC.

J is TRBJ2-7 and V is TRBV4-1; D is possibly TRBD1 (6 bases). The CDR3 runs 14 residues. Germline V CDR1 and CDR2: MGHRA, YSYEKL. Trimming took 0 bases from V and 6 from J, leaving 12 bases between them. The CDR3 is CASSQDGTRGEQYF. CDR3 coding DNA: TGCGCCAGCAGCCAAGACGGGACACGAGGCGAGCAGTACTTC.

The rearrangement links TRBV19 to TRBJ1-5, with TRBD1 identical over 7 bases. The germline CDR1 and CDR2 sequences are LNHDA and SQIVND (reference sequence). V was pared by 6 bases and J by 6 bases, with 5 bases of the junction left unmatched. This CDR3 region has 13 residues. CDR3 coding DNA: TGTGCCAGTAGCGACAGGGCCGGTCAGCCCCAGCATTTT. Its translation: CASSDRAGQPQHF.

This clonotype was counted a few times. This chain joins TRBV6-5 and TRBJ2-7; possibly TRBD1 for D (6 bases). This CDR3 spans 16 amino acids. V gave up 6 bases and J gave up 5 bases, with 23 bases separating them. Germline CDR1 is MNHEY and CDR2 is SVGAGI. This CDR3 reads CASRPTWGLASDEQYV. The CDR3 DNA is TGTGCCAGCAGACCAACCTGGGGGCTAGCAAGCGACGAGCAGTACGTC.

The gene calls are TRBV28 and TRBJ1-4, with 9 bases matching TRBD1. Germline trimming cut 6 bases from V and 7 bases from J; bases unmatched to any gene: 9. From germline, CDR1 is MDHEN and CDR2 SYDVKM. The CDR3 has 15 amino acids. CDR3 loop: CASSFRDREGEKLFF. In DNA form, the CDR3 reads TGTGCCAGCAGCTTCCGGGACAGGGAAGGTGAAAAACTGTTTTTT.

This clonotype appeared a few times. CDR3 protein: CASSPADRVYSGELFF. The CDR3 DNA follows: TGTGCCAGCAGCCCCGCGGACAGGGTGTATTCCGGGGAGCTGTTTTTT. The V gene is TRBV5-4, the J gene TRBJ2-2; 8 bases are shared with TRBD1. The V segment lost 4 bases and the J segment 6 bases; nucleotides outside the gene matches: 11. The CDR3 runs 16 residues. Germline-derived CDR1 and CDR2 are SGHNT and YYREEE (reference sequence).

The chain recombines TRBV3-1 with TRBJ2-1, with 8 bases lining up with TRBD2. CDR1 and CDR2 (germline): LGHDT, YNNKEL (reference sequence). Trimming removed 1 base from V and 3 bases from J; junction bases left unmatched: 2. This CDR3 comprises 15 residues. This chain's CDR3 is CASSQGAGDYNEQFF. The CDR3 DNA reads TGTGCCAGCAGCCAAGGAGCGGGGGACTACAATGAGCAGTTCTTC.

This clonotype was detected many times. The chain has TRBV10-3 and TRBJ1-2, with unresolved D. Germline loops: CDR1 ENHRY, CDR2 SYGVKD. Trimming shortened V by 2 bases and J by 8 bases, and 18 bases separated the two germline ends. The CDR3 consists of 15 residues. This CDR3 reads CAISERTPGPTGYTF. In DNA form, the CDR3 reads TGTGCCATCAGTGAGAGGACCCCCGGCCCGACGGGCTACACCTTC.

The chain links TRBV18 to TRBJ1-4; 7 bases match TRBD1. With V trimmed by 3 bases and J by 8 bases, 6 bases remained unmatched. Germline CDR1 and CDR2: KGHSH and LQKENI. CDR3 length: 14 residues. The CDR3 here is CASSPGTVREKLFF. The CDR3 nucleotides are TGTGCCAGCTCACCCGGGACAGTGAGAGAAAAACTGTTTTTT.

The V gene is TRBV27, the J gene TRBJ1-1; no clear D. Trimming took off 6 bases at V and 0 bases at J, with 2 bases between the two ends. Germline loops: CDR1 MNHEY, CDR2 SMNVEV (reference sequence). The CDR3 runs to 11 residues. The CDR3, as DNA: TGTGCCAGCAGGATGAACACTGAAGCTTTCTTT. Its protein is CASRMNTEAFF.

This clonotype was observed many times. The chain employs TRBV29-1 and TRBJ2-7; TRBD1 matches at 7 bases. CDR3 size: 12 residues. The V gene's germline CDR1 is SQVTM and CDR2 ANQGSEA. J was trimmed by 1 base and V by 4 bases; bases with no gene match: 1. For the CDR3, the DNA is TGCAGCGTTGCCAGGGGGTCCTACGAGCAGTACTTC. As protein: CSVARGSYEQYF.

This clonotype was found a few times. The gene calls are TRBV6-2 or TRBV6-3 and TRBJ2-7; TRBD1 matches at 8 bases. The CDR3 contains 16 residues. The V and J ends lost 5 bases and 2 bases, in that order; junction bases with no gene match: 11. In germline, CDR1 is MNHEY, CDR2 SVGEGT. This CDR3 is CASSHRTGSFPYEQYV. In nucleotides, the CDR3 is TGTGCCAGCAGTCACCGGACAGGGAGTTTTCCCTACGAGCAGTACGTC.

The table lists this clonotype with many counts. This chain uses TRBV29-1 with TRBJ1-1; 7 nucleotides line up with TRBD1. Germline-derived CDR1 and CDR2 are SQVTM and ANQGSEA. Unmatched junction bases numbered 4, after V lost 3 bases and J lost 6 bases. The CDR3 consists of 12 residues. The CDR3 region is CSVETGFAEAFF. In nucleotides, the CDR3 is TGCAGCGTTGAGACAGGGTTCGCTGAAGCTTTCTTT.

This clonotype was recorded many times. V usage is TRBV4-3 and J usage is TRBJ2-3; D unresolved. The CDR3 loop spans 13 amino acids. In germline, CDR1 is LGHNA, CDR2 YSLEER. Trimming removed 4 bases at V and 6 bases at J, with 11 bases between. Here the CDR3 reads CASSPVGKDTQYF. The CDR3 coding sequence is TGCGCCAGCAGCCCGGTGGGTAAGGATACGCAGTATTTT.

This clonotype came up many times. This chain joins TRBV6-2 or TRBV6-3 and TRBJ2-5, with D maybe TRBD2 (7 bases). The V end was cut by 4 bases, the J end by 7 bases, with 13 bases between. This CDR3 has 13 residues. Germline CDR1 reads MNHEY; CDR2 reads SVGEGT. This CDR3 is CASSSNREGTQYF. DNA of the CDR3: TGTGCCAGCAGTTCGAACAGGGAGGGGACCCAGTACTTC.

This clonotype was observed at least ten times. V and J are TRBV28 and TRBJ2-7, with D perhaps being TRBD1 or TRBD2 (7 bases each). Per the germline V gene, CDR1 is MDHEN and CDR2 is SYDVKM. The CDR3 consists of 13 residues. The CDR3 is CASREGALEEQYF. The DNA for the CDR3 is TGTGCTTCAAGGGAGGGGGCCTTAGAAGAGCAGTACTTC.

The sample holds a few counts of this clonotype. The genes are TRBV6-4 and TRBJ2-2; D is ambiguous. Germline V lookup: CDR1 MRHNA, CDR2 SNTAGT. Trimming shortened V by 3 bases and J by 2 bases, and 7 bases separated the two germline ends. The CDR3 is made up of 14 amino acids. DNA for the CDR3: TGTGCCAGCAGTGAAAAGGGTAACACCGGGGAGCTGTTTTTT. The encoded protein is CASSEKGNTGELFF.

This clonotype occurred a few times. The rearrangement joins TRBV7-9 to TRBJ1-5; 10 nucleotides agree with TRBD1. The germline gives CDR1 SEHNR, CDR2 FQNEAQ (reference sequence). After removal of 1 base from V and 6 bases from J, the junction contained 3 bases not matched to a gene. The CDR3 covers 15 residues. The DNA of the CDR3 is TGTGCCAGCAGCTTAGGACAGGGGGCGCGTCAGCCCCAGCATTTT. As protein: CASSLGQGARQPQHF.

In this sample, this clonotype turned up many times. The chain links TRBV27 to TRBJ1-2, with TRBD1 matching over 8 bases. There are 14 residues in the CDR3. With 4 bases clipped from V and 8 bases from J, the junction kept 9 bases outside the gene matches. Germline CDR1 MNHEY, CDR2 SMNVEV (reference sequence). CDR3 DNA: TGTGCCAGCAGTTCCGGGACAGGTTCGAAAGGCTACACCTTC. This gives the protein CASSSGTGSKGYTF.

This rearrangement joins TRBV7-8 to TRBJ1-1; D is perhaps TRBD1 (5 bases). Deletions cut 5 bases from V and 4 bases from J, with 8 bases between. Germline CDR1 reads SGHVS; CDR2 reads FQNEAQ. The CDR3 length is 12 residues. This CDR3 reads CASSPGTTEAFF. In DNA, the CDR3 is TGTGCCAGCAGCCCCGGGACCACTGAAGCTTTCTTT.